This T cell receptor beta chain comes out of a study of T cell repertoires in cytomegalovirus infection (dated by TCRdb to about 2019). Broadly, across the study: The peptide stimulations were aimed at well-studied HLA-B-restricted epitopes as well as recently identified HLA-C-restricted CMV epitopes, whose presentation resists viral immunomodulation. Because public TCR beta signatures pointed to carriage of CMV infection together with the matching HLA type, the HLA type of each donor mattered for the analysis.

Sequences SEHNR (CDR1) and FQNEAQ (CDR2) are obtained from the germline V gene (reference sequence). Measured from the cysteine to the phenylalanine, the CDR3 is 12 residues long. The kept DNA is CDR3 alone, 36 bases in frame from the first base. The V end loses 5 bases and the J end loses 4 bases, and a stretch of 9 bases separates them. The intended sense of this specimen's treatment or condition label: in vitro stimulation with specific CMV peptide epitopes to enrich CMV-specific T cells. This clonotype has just a few counts. The specificity of this receptor is unknown. Base quality data are lacking; no much larger clone is found one base away. Reads for this sample came from an Illumina HiSeq 1500. TCRdb handled the public reads itself, with Q25 trimming in fastp and clone calling in MiXCR, and kept productive beta chains. A single entry per CDR3 protein holds the most common genes and DNA from its merged rows. Within this sample are roughly 990,000 distinct CDR3 sequences, with roughly a third of them counted one time only. Roughly 13% of the sample belongs to the ten largest clones.

General conclusions and limits of the study: In both this cohort and an independent cohort of under 450 donors, the cumulative frequency of public TCR beta family members distinguished carriers of CMV infection plus the relevant HLA type. The ex vivo response was dominated by HLA-C-restricted CMV-specific TCR beta clonotypes, which also provided the single most frequent clonotype in two of eight donors.

This TCR was recovered from a human donor in good health (CMV status not recorded). Some clones in this sample may be carry-over from other donors' samples. The material was cultured CD8+ T cells from PBMCs, obtained from culture after CMV antigen stimulation. The sequence is built from TRBV7-9 and TRBJ2-7; TRBD1 might be the D gene, on 6 matching bases. The CDR3 region: CASSRGNYEQYF. The DNA sequence reads TGTGCCAGCAGCAGGGGGAATTACGAGCAGTACTTC.